This TCR beta chain was profiled in a study of T cells in Graves' hyperthyroidism and ophthalmopathy. Using RNA transcripts as the source, TCR beta CDR3 regions were amplified. In the first-round RT-PCR of the TCR CDR3, the HTBI primer set was used. TCRdb re-analysed the multiplex PCR reads in MiXCR, keeping a single row per CDR3 protein. The sample holds 600,000 or so distinct CDR3 sequences, 15% to 20% seen once. Investigators excluded patients with uncontrolled infection, other autoimmune disease, pregnancy or lactation. Each diagnosis drew on symptoms, thyroxine, TRAb, thyroid ultrasound and orbital computed tomography findings. Study-level results: In the blood, most expanded thyroid clonotypes above 0.001 appeared as well. In simple terms, a model built on 13 V-J features told ophthalmopathy apart from stable hyperthyroidism.

A few counts support this clonotype. Its antigen is not known. This TCR was sampled from a woman aged 25 to 39 with Graves' hyperthyroidism. Sequencing was done on a sample of blood.

CDR3 amino acids: CASSPGTSGINIQYF. For the CDR3, the DNA is TGTGCCAGCAGCCCAGGGACTAGCGGGATAAACATTCAGTACTTC. V gene TRBV7-9 combines with J gene TRBJ2-4; 13 nucleotides agree with TRBD2. Looked up from germline, CDR1 is SEHNR and CDR2 is FQNEAQ (reference sequence). CDR3 length equals 15 residues. V was pared by 5 bases and J by 6 bases, with 4 bases of the junction left unmatched.